These 27 T cell receptor beta chains originate from one sample sequenced in a study of blood T cell repertoires in COVID-19. The repertoire was sequenced with immunoSEQ multiplex PCR; TCRdb's copy has only in-frame clones and lacks some. The sample records over 200,000 clones, about 83% being singletons. Sample: peripheral blood. Every receptor here comes from a woman aged 30 to 39 with COVID-19, enrolled during active disease.

This clone was seen a handful of times. This chain links TRBV11-2 with TRBJ2-7; D not resolved. The CDR3 has 11 amino acids. The V end lost 2 bases, the J end lost 5 bases, and 4 bases lay between the germline ends. The germline V gene has CDR1 SGHAT and CDR2 FQNNGV. As DNA, the CDR3 is TGTGCCAGCAGCTTAATAAACGAGCAGTACTTC. Protein sequence: CASSLINEQYF.

This chain joins TRBV5-1 and TRBJ1-1; TRBD1 matches 8 bases. This CDR3 region has 14 residues. Per the germline V gene, CDR1 is SGHRS and CDR2 is YFSETQ. V was pared by 3 bases and J by 1 base, with 2 bases of the junction left unmatched. CDR3 sequence: CASSWDRWNTEAFF. Written as DNA, the CDR3 is TGCGCCAGCAGCTGGGACAGGTGGAACACTGAAGCTTTCTTT.

The V call is TRBV4-1, the J call TRBJ1-6, with D unresolved. The CDR3 totals 12 residues. V lost 0 bases, J lost 15 bases, and 9 bases lay in between. In germline, CDR1 is MGHRA, CDR2 YSYEKL. The CDR3 DNA reads as TGCGCCAGCAGCCAAGATCCTTTAATCCTCCACTTT. Translation gives CASSQDPLILHF.

The chain uses TRBV6-5 and TRBJ1-5; 9 positions agree with TRBD1. With 6 bases clipped from V and 1 base from J, the junction kept 4 bases outside the gene matches. In germline, CDR1 is MNHEY, CDR2 SVGAGI. This CDR3 comprises 15 residues. Here the CDR3 DNA reads TGTGCCAGCAGCACGGGACAGGGCAGCAATCAGCCCCAGCATTTT. It translates to CASSTGQGSNQPQHF.

V gene TRBV19 combines with J gene TRBJ2-1, with a possible D match to TRBD2 (5 bases). The germline CDR1 and CDR2 sequences are LNHDA and SQIVND (reference sequence). There are 11 residues in the CDR3. V lost 3 bases to trimming and J lost 9 bases, with 6 bases between them. CDR3 coding DNA: TGTGCCAGTAGTATGAGCGGTGAGCAGTTCTTC. This gives the protein CASSMSGEQFF.

The chain couples TRBV29-1 to TRBJ1-1; 7 nucleotides line up with TRBD1. The CDR3 sequence is 13 residues long. Germline assignment: CDR1 SQVTM and CDR2 ANQGSEA. The ends lost 6 bases at V and 1 base at J; junction bases unmatched: 5. The CDR3 here is CSVHRGGNTEAFF. CDR3 nucleotides: TGCAGCGTGCACAGGGGAGGGAACACTGAAGCTTTCTTT.

There are a few counts of this clone. The chain recombines TRBV30 with TRBJ2-7; the match to TRBD2 covers 7 bases. V lost 2 bases and J lost 1; bases outside the gene matches: 5. The CDR3 is 14 amino acids. From germline, CDR1 is GTSNPN and CDR2 SVGIG (reference sequence). CDR3 bases: TGTGCCTGGAGTCGGTGGGAGGGATCCTACGAGCAGTACTTC. The encoded protein is CAWSRWEGSYEQYF.

The V and J genes are TRBV2 and TRBJ2-5; TRBD1 matches 8 bases. This CDR3 has 14 amino acids. The V gene's germline CDR1 is SNHLY and CDR2 FYNNEI. V trimming: 3 bases; J trimming: 3 bases; junction bases outside the gene matches: 3. This chain's CDR3 is CASSELTGEETQYF. The DNA for the CDR3 is TGTGCCAGCAGTGAGTTGACAGGGGAAGAGACCCAGTACTTC.

This chain links TRBV7-9 with TRBJ1-2; weak D call: TRBD1 (6 bases). Between the trimmed V and J ends, which lost 1 base and 5 bases, there was a span of 17 bases. Germline CDR1 and CDR2: SEHNR and FQNEAQ (reference sequence). The CDR3 is 16 residues long. CDR3 nucleotides: TGTGCCAGCAGCTTAGTAACCGGGACAAATTTATATGGCTACACCTTC. Its protein is CASSLVTGTNLYGYTF.

This clone was seen only once. This CDR3 is CASSDQTSGYNEQFF. The CDR3 DNA follows: TGTGCCAGCAGCGATCAGACTAGCGGCTACAATGAGCAGTTCTTC. The chain carries TRBV7-8 and TRBJ2-1; 9 bases match TRBD2. This CDR3 spans 15 amino acids. J lost 3 bases, V lost 5 bases, and 5 bases had no gene match. CDR1 and CDR2 from the germline V gene are SGHVS and FQNEAQ.

The chain is built from TRBV5-5 and TRBJ2-7, with 11 bases aligning to TRBD1. Germline V gene sequence: CDR1 SGHKS, CDR2 YYEKEE (reference sequence). The CDR3 contains 14 residues. Trimming took 2 bases from V and 3 from J; bases not matched to a gene: 1. This chain's CDR3 is CASSFGTGGYEQYF. CDR3 nucleotide sequence: TGTGCCAGCAGCTTCGGGACAGGGGGCTACGAGCAGTACTTC.

V is TRBV29-1 and J is TRBJ1-1, with D perhaps matching TRBD1 (5 bases). The ends were cut back, 7 bases at V and 0 bases at J, with 12 bases in the middle. CDR1 is SQVTM, CDR2 ANQGSEA, per germline. CDR3 length equals 13 residues. The CDR3 DNA is TGCAGCGCAGCGACAGCCTTGAACACTGAAGCTTTCTTT. The encoded protein is CSAATALNTEAFF. Supplemented by reference TRBV29-1 and TRBJ1-1, the full variable domain reads SAVISQKPSRDICQRGTSLTIQCQVDSQVTMMFWYRQQPGQSLTLIATANQGSEATYESGFVIDKFPISRPNLTFSTLTVSNMSPEDSSIYLCSAATALNTEAFFGQGTRLTVV.

The chain joins TRBV19 to TRBJ2-2, with 8 bases lining up with TRBD2. Germline V CDR1 and CDR2: LNHDA, SQIVND (reference sequence). CDR3 length: 18 residues. The V gene end was trimmed by 5 bases and the J gene end by 4 bases; junction bases not matched to a gene: 15. The CDR3 sequence: CASSLLAGIPISTGELFF. The CDR3 DNA reads as TGTGCCAGTAGTCTTTTAGCGGGGATCCCCATCTCCACCGGGGAGCTGTTTTTT.

This chain uses TRBV6-5 with TRBJ1-1; 8 bases are shared with TRBD1. The germline V gene has CDR1 MNHEY and CDR2 SVGAGI. The CDR3 has 12 residues. V lost 10 bases to trimming and J lost 3 bases; unmatched junction nucleotides: 4. DNA for the CDR3: TGTGCCACCGGACAGGGTGACACTGAAGCTTTCTTT. Translation: CATGQGDTEAFF.

The chain recombines TRBV4-1 with TRBJ2-5; perhaps TRBD2 as D (5 bases). Per germline, CDR1 MGHRA and CDR2 YSYEKL. The CDR3 has 15 residues. V lost 2 bases and J 2 bases, leaving 12 bases between the germline ends. The CDR3 DNA sequence: TGCGCCAGCAGCCAAAACCTGGGGAGTCAAGAGACCCAGTACTTC. This encodes CASSQNLGSQETQYF.

The gene calls are TRBV5-6 and TRBJ2-7; maybe TRBD2 (5 bases). CDR1 SGHDT and CDR2 YYEEEE come from the germline V gene. V was shortened by 0 bases and J by 11 bases, with 12 bases between the two germline ends. The CDR3 extends over 12 amino acids. The CDR3 DNA sequence: TGTGCCAGCAGCTTGGAAACGGACTTAAAGTACTTC. The encoded protein is CASSLETDLKYF.

The chain uses TRBV10-3 and TRBJ2-1, with TRBD2 matching 11 bases. CDR1 is ENHRY and CDR2 is SYGVKD in the germline V gene. With 7 bases clipped from V and 6 bases from J, the junction kept 5 bases outside the gene matches. There are 14 residues in the CDR3. CDR3 region: CAIKTSGSPNEQFF. Written as DNA, the CDR3 is TGTGCCATCAAAACTAGCGGGAGCCCCAATGAGCAGTTCTTC.

This clone turned up a few times. The chain links TRBV5-1 to TRBJ1-1; 11 positions match TRBD1. Germline V gene lookup returns CDR1 SGHRS and CDR2 YFSETQ. After removal of 4 bases from V and 12 bases from J, the junction contained 5 bases not matched to a gene. This CDR3 spans 12 amino acids. The CDR3 reads CASSIGQGATFF. The CDR3 region has the DNA TGCGCCAGCAGCATCGGACAGGGGGCGACTTTCTTT.

The V gene is TRBV6-5, the J gene TRBJ2-7, with unresolved D. The CDR3 covers 13 residues. V lost 7 bases and J lost 6, with 16 bases in between. Germline CDR1 MNHEY, CDR2 SVGAGI. CDR3 loop: CASIEVARGEQYF. In DNA, the CDR3 is TGTGCCAGCATCGAGGTGGCTCGCGGCGAGCAGTACTTC.

The rearrangement links TRBV7-3 to TRBJ1-3; D unresolved. Germline-derived CDR1 and CDR2 are SGHTA and FQGTGA. The CDR3 extends over 16 amino acids. The V gene lost 1 base and the J gene lost 0 bases, with 10 bases spanning the gap. The DNA of the CDR3 is TGTGCCAGCAGCTTAAACTCCCCGAGCTCTGGAAACACCATATATTTT. It is translated as CASSLNSPSSGNTIYF.

The chain uses TRBV14 and TRBJ1-6; D call uncertain. Trimming removed 1 base from V and 8 bases from J, with 18 bases in between. This CDR3 has 17 residues. In germline, CDR1 is SGHDN, CDR2 FVKESK. The chain's CDR3 is CASSQGLRLGVDSPLHF. The CDR3 bases are TGTGCCAGCAGCCAAGGACTACGTTTGGGAGTTGATTCACCCCTCCACTTT. The full variable domain, with the rest looked up from reference TRBV14 and TRBJ1-6, is EAGVTQFPSHSVIEKGQTVTLRCDPISGHDNLYWYRRVMGKEIKFLLHFVKESKQDESGMPNNRFLAERTGGTYSTLKVQPAELEDSGVYFCASSQGLRLGVDSPLHFGNGTRLTVT.

The chain joins TRBV7-9 to TRBJ2-3, with D possibly matching TRBD2 (5 bases). Deletions cut 5 bases from V and 2 bases from J, with 11 bases between. Germline V CDR1 and CDR2: SEHNR, FQNEAQ (reference sequence). This CDR3 has 14 amino acids. In DNA, the CDR3 is TGTGCCAGCAGCGAGGGCCGTGACACAGATACGCAGTATTTT. Protein: CASSEGRDTDTQYF.

The V gene is TRBV6-2 or TRBV6-3, the J gene TRBJ1-1, with 9 bases aligning to TRBD1. V was pared by 5 bases and J by 12 bases, with 7 bases of the junction left unmatched. The V gene's germline CDR1 is MNHEY and CDR2 SVGEGT. The CDR3 has 12 amino acids. The CDR3: CASSRQDRGPFF. CDR3 DNA sequence: TGTGCCAGCAGTCGGCAGGACAGGGGCCCTTTCTTT.

The count of this clone is one. The chain has TRBV7-2 and TRBJ2-2, with 7 bases matching TRBD2. CDR3 size: 16 residues. Germline V gene lookup returns CDR1 SGHTA and CDR2 FQGNSA. The J segment lost 0 bases and the V segment lost 1 base, leaving 2 bases of the junction unmatched. The CDR3 sequence is CASSLDGGANTGELFF. CDR3 nucleotides: TGTGCCAGCAGCTTAGATGGGGGGGCGAACACCGGGGAGCTGTTTTTT. The whole variable domain, remainder taken from reference TRBV7-2 and TRBJ2-2, is GAGVSQSPSNKVTEKGKDVELRCDPISGHTALYWYRQSLGQGLEFLIYFQGNSAPDKSGLPSDRFSAERTGGSVSTLTIQRTQQEDSAVYLCASSLDGGANTGELFFGEGSRLTVL.

The rearrangement joins TRBV10-3 to TRBJ2-1; a weak D match, TRBD2 (6 bases). Trimming pared 0 bases from V and 6 bases from J, leaving 12 bases between. CDR3 length: 15 amino acids. Looked up from germline, CDR1 is ENHRY and CDR2 is SYGVKD. DNA for the CDR3: TGTGCCATCAGTGAGTCAAACCCGACTAGCAATGAGCAGTTCTTC. It specifies CAISESNPTSNEQFF.

The DNA of the CDR3 is TGTGCCAGCAGCTCTGTAGGACAGGGACCAACGACCGGGGAGCTGTTTTTT. The encoded protein is CASSSVGQGPTTGELFF. The chain has TRBV7-3 and TRBJ2-2; 8 bases are shared with TRBD1. The germline gives CDR1 SGHTA, CDR2 FQGTGA. Trimming took 4 bases from V and 5 from J; bases not matched to a gene: 12. The CDR3 runs to 17 residues.

This rearrangement joins TRBV21-1 to TRBJ2-1; the D call in the table, TRBD2, was not verified against the DNA. TRBV21-1 is a documented pseudogene. The CDR3 runs 16 residues. Written as DNA, the CDR3 is TGTGGATTAGCGGGAGTGTCCCTACACCTCTACAATGAGCAGTTCTTC. It yields the protein CGLAGVSLHLYNEQFF.